This T cell receptor beta chain was sequenced during a study of HIV-infected patients and healthy controls. TCRdb ran MiXCR on the 5' RACE reads and lists one entry per CDR3 protein. The profile shows 50,000 to 80,000 distinct CDR3 sequences, under 25% of them singletons. The CDR3 has 17 amino acids. After removal of 6 bases from V and 2 bases from J, the junction contained 8 bases not matched to a gene. Per germline, CDR1 MNHEY and CDR2 SVGAGI. The sample holds many counts of this clonotype. The chain combines TRBV6-5 with TRBJ2-1; TRBD2 agrees at 12 bases. The receptor's source is a human donor in good health. Sequencing input: CD4+ T cells from blood. This CDR3 is CASRRLAGAPAYNEQFF. The DNA for the CDR3 is TGTGCCAGCAGACGACTAGCGGGGGCCCCCGCCTACAATGAGCAGTTCTTC.